This TCR beta chain is from a study of cytomegalovirus exposure and HLA in healthy donors. Despite likely unrecorded immune exposures, the donors were nominally healthy at the time of sampling. The PCR ran on 60 Vbeta and 13 Jbeta primers. Produced via immunoSEQ multiplex PCR; TCRdb's table is partial and in-frame only. The sample includes around 75,000 clones. This CDR3 has 17 amino acids. The trim removed 4 bases at V and 4 bases at J, leaving 11 bases unmatched. CDR1 is SGHNT and CDR2 is YYREEE in the germline V gene (reference sequence). Specimen: PBMCs. This TCR derives from a man between 50 and 59 years old in good health and CMV-seropositive. This chain connects TRBV5-4 to TRBJ2-2; 9 nucleotides match TRBD2. The CDR3 DNA is TGTGCCAGCAGCGGGATTACCGGGACTAGCCGCACCGGGGAGCTGTTTTTT. It specifies CASSGITGTSRTGELFF.